The 5 T cell receptor beta chains listed next were all sequenced from one sample in a study of human T cells and chemical hapten exposure. Time point reported: patch test 1, 2 weeks after DPC sensitization. Indicated treatment: therapeutic diphenylcyclopropenone sensitization with weekly scalp DPC. TCRdb analysed the RACE reads with MiXCR anew, one entry per CDR3 protein. The table lists around 300,000 distinct CDR3 sequences, around 7% of them singletons, with more than 7% in the top ten. The material was whole blood, obtained in connection with sensitization to the hapten diphenylcyclopropenone (DPC). Receptors originate from a woman under 30 with alopecia areata. Some clones in this sample may be carry-over from other donors' samples.

This clonotype was detected a few times. The chain is built from TRBV3-1 and TRBJ2-1; the D is unclear. V was pared by 1 base and J by 11 bases, with 9 bases between. CDR1 is LGHDT, CDR2 YNNKEL, per germline (reference sequence). The length of the CDR3 is 12 residues. The CDR3 DNA sequence: TGTGCCAGCAGCCAAGGTCAACAGAAGCAGTTCTTC. Amino acid sequence: CASSQGQQKQFF.

There are many counts of this clonotype. The CDR3: CASRHSGFRTDTQYF. CDR3 sequence (DNA): TGTGCCAGCAGGCACTCGGGTTTCAGAACAGATACGCAGTATTTT. The chain employs TRBV3-1 and TRBJ2-3; unclear D gene. V dropped 6 bases and J dropped 3 bases, with 16 bases sitting between them. The CDR3 has 15 residues. The germline gives CDR1 LGHDT, CDR2 YNNKEL (reference sequence).

This sequence joins TRBV2 and TRBJ2-5; D is ambiguous. This CDR3 region has 14 residues. Germline-derived CDR1 and CDR2 are SNHLY and FYNNEI. V dropped 7 bases and J dropped 1 base, with 13 bases sitting between them. CDR3 bases: TGTGCCAGCATTATTGACACTGGCCAAGAGACCCAGTACTTC. As protein: CASIIDTGQETQYF.

There are a few counts of this clonotype. The chain uses TRBV4-3 and TRBJ2-3; 9 positions match TRBD2. Germline CDR1 LGHNA, CDR2 YSLEER. There are 18 residues in the CDR3. J lost 2 bases, V lost 0 bases, and 9 bases had no gene match. CDR3 protein: CASSQEFRLAGLTDTQYF. Here the CDR3 DNA reads TGCGCCAGCAGCCAAGAATTTAGGCTAGCGGGGCTCACAGATACGCAGTATTTT.

The chain joins TRBV12-3 or TRBV12-4 to TRBJ1-6; the D gene is possibly TRBD1 (5 bases). Trimming took 1 base from V and 8 from J, leaving 12 bases between them. The CDR3 has 15 residues. The CDR3 nucleotides are TGTGCCAGCAGTTTAGATGAGGGGACCCATTCACCCCTCCACTTT. This translates into CASSLDEGTHSPLHF.